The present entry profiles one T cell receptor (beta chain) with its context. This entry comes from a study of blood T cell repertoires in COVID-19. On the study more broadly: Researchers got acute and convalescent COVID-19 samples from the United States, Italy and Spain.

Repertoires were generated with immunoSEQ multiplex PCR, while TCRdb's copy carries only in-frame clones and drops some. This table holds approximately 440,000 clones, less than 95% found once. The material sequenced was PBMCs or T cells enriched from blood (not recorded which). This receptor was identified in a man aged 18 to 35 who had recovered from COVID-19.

Here the CDR3 reads CSAIAWGYTF. The CDR3 DNA sequence: TGCAGTGCTATAGCGTGGGGCTACACCTTC. The chain is built from TRBV20-1 and TRBJ1-2, with unresolved D. The CDR3 is 10 residues long. Trimming stripped 4 bases from V and 8 bases from J, with 8 bases between. Per germline, CDR1 DFQATT and CDR2 SNEGSKA (reference sequence).